A selection of T cell receptor beta chains follows, all from one sample in a study of T cell responses to AZD1222 COVID-19 vaccine. Profiled with immunoSEQ multiplex PCR; TCRdb holds only in-frame clones, not every one. The sample contains approximately 150,000 clones, 70% to 90% of which appear only once. Sequencing was performed on peripheral blood, taken on day 0 of AZD1222 vaccination. The receptors were gathered from an adult in good health. The CDR3 runs from the conserved cysteine through the conserved F or W. D genes are given only for firm matches. Clone size is stated in some rows and not others, as once, few, many or a class when expanded.

TRBV19,NA,NA,TRBJ1-5,CASSVQGGQPQHF,TGTGCCAGTAGTGTACAGGGCGGCCAGCCCCAGCATTTT
TRBV6-5,NA,NA,TRBJ2-2,CASSQTGSNTGELFF,TGTGCCAGCAGCCAGACAGGATCGAACACCGGGGAGCTGTTTTTT
TRBV6-6,NA,NA,TRBJ1-2,CASKVGANYGYTF,TGTGCCAGCAAAGTAGGAGCTAACTATGGCTACACCTTC
TRBV7-8,NA,NA,TRBJ1-1,CASSLVAGTMNTEAFF,TGTGCCAGCAGCTTAGTGGCAGGGACTATGAACACTGAAGCTTTCTTT
TRBV30,NA,few,TRBJ1-3,CAWSAGQAAENTIYF,TGTGCCTGGAGTGCTGGCCAGGCGGCTGAAAACACCATATATTTT
TRBV10-3,NA,NA,TRBJ1-6,CAIREAPDSPLHF,TGTGCCATCCGCGAGGCGCCAGATTCACCCCTCCACTTT
TRBV7-8,NA,NA,TRBJ1-6,CASSSDYVDSPLHF,TGTGCCAGCAGCTCAGACTACGTCGATTCACCCCTCCACTTT
TRBV18,NA,once,TRBJ2-1,CASSPPGKGYNEQFF,TGTGCCAGCTCACCTCCAGGGAAGGGTTACAATGAGCAGTTCTTC
TRBV28,TRBD1,NA,TRBJ1-1,CASSRDRVITEAFF,TGTGCCAGCAGTCGGGACAGGGTCATCACTGAAGCTTTCTTT
TRBV28,TRBD1,NA,TRBJ1-1,CASSTGGTEAFF,TGTGCCAGCAGCACAGGGGGCACTGAAGCTTTCTTT
TRBV11-2,NA,NA,TRBJ2-7,CASSSNQGWEQYF,TGTGCCAGCAGCTCAAATCAGGGTTGGGAGCAGTACTTC
TRBV11-2,TRBD1,NA,TRBJ2-1,CASSLGTVLRNEQFF,TGTGCCAGCAGCCTCGGGACAGTCCTTCGCAATGAGCAGTTCTTC
TRBV7-2,TRBD2,NA,TRBJ2-1,CASSLVSGGPGEQFF,TGTGCCAGCAGCTTAGTGAGCGGGGGGCCAGGTGAGCAGTTCTTC
TRBV6-2/TRBV6-3,NA,NA,TRBJ1-5,CASSWSGRNNQPQHF,TGTGCCAGCAGTTGGTCTGGACGGAACAATCAGCCCCAGCATTTT
TRBV15,NA,NA,TRBJ1-5,CATSRDQLGGVNQPQHF,TGTGCCACCAGCAGAGATCAGTTAGGAGGGGTCAATCAGCCCCAGCATTTT
TRBV5-1,NA,NA,TRBJ2-1,CASSLGPTASNEQFF,TGCGCCAGCAGCTTGGGACCTACCGCCTCCAATGAGCAGTTCTTC
TRBV4-3,TRBD1,once,TRBJ2-7,CASSHRTGTDEQYF,TGCGCCAGCAGCCACCGAACAGGGACAGACGAGCAGTACTTC
TRBV14,NA,NA,TRBJ1-3,CASSQQTPGTGNTIYF,TGTGCCAGCAGCCAACAAACCCCAGGGACTGGAAACACCATATATTTT
TRBV5-1,NA,once,TRBJ2-5,CASSLGGRREETQYF,TGCGCCAGCAGCTTGGGGGGGAGGAGAGAAGAGACCCAGTACTTC
TRBV11-2,TRBD1,NA,TRBJ1-3,CASRNDRGSSGNTIYF,TGTGCCAGCAGGAATGACAGGGGTAGCTCTGGAAACACCATATATTTT
TRBV4-2,TRBD1,NA,TRBJ1-1,CASSATRDRGTEAFF,TGTGCCAGCAGCGCGACCCGGGACAGGGGCACTGAAGCTTTCTTT
TRBV7-8,TRBD1,NA,TRBJ2-2,CASSKDRAGTGELFF,TGTGCCAGCAGCAAGGACAGGGCGGGCACCGGGGAGCTGTTTTTT
TRBV5-1,TRBD2,NA,TRBJ2-1,CASSLSSGSYNEQFF,TGCGCCAGCAGCTTGTCTAGCGGAAGCTACAATGAGCAGTTCTTC
TRBV5-5,NA,NA,TRBJ2-7,CASSLDPGVAYEQYF,TGTGCCAGCAGCCTAGACCCAGGGGTTGCCTACGAGCAGTACTTC
TRBV5-8,NA,NA,TRBJ2-3,CASSFSGNTDTQYF,TGTGCCAGCAGCTTTAGTGGGAACACAGATACGCAGTATTTT
TRBV9,NA,NA,TRBJ1-1,CASSYSGETEAFF,TGTGCCAGCAGCTACTCCGGGGAAACTGAAGCTTTCTTT
TRBV5-1,TRBD1,NA,TRBJ1-2,CASSRLTGDGGYTF,TGCGCCAGCAGCCGTCTTACAGGGGATGGTGGCTACACCTTC